The 23 T cell receptor beta chains below come from one sample, sequenced in a study of CD8+CD57+ T cells in acquired aplastic anemia. According to the study, genomic DNA was the template for TCR beta VDJ and CDR3 profiling. TCRdb re-called the reads with MiXCR, one entry per CDR3 protein. This sample has around 21,000 distinct CDR3 sequences, with roughly 40% found just once. Findings and caveats of the study: Patient-derived CD8+CD57+ populations exhibited diminished diversity relative to total CD4+ and CD8+ pools.

The antigens of these receptors remain unknown. The sequenced patients had an expansion of CD8+CD57+ cells seen by flow cytometry. Specimen: CD8+CD57+ T cells sorted from PBMCs. Subset: bead-enriched CD8+CD57+ effector memory T cells from SAA patients. The receptors were gathered from a human donor with aplastic anemia.

On this clonotype itself: The germline gene is not matched at one end of the junction; a read error may be the cause. The chain is built from TRBV15 and TRBJ1-6, with D perhaps matching TRBD1 (5 bases). Germline V gives CDR1 LNHNV, CDR2 YYDKDF (reference sequence). The CDR3 runs 15 residues. As DNA, the CDR3 is TGTGCCACCGGCAGAGTCGGCAGGGACCCCTCACCCCTCCACTTT. Translating gives CATGRVGRDPSPLHF.

The CDR3: CASSRDRGQGQPQHF. In DNA, the CDR3 is TGTGCCAGTAGCCGGGACAGGGGGCAGGGTCAGCCCCAGCATTTT. The chain combines TRBV12-3 or TRBV12-4 with TRBJ1-5; 12 positions agree with TRBD1. J was trimmed by 6 bases and V by 9 bases; bases with no gene match: 9. This CDR3 spans 15 amino acids.

The V call is TRBV6-5, the J call TRBJ1-2; TRBD1 matches 9 bases. CDR1 and CDR2 from the germline V gene are MNHEY and SVGAGI. CDR3 size: 15 residues. V lost 5 bases to trimming and J lost 4 bases; unmatched junction nucleotides: 8. CDR3 sequence reads: CASSIPGQGVYGYTF. The CDR3 nucleotides are TGTGCCAGCAGTATCCCGGGACAGGGTGTCTATGGCTACACCTTC.

With respect to this clonotype: An end of the junction does not agree with germline; a read error may underlie this. The J gene is TRBJ2-7, the V gene TRBV5-4; TRBD2 agrees at 8 bases. The CDR3 loop spans 15 amino acids. CDR1 SGHNT and CDR2 YYREEE come from the germline V gene (reference sequence). The CDR3 DNA follows: TGTGCCCGCAGCGCCCCGACTAGCGCGATCTACGAGCAGTACTTC. Its translation: CARSAPTSAIYEQYF.

V gene TRBV19 combines with J gene TRBJ2-5; 9 nucleotides align to TRBD1. This CDR3 region has 15 residues. V lost 4 bases, J lost 5 bases, and 8 bases stayed unmatched. The germline gives CDR1 LNHDA, CDR2 SQIVND (reference sequence). This CDR3 is CASSTGSTGGETQYF. The CDR3 DNA is TGTGCCAGTAGTACGGGATCGACAGGGGGGGAGACCCAGTACTTC.

The chain links TRBV4-1 to TRBJ1-2, with a possible D match to TRBD1 (5 bases). The CDR3 has 14 residues. Trimming took 4 bases from V and 6 from J, leaving 15 bases between them. Germline V gives CDR1 MGHRA, CDR2 YSYEKL. The CDR3 loop reads CASSRGGQRDGYTF. CDR3 nucleotides: TGCGCCAGCAGCCGGGGCGGGCAGCGAGATGGCTACACCTTC.

This clonotype was observed a few times. The rearrangement uses TRBV5-1 and TRBJ2-7; possible D gene TRBD1, 6 bases. The CDR3 is 13 amino acids. Germline CDR1 reads SGHRS; CDR2 reads YFSETQ. Trimming pared 1 base from V and 2 bases from J, leaving 7 bases between. The CDR3 DNA reads TGCGCCAGCAGCTTGACAGGGCCCTACGAGCAGTACTTC. Protein product: CASSLTGPYEQYF.

For this clonotype: Here the CDR3 omits its conserved ending phenylalanine or tryptophan, so a read error is the likely source. The DNA is omitted, as the CDR3 cannot be located on it reliably, and the CDR3 follows TCRdb's listing. The chain has TRBV10-3 and TRBJ2-1. The CDR3 extends over 17 residues, inclusive of both ends. Germline CDR1 ENHRY, CDR2 SYGVKD. The CDR3 region is CAIRGSSTQLYGYTFGS.

The sample holds a few counts of this clonotype. V gene TRBV20-1 combines with J gene TRBJ2-1; the match to TRBD2 covers 10 bases. V lost 1 base and J lost 5; bases outside the gene matches: 5. The CDR3 runs to 15 residues. CDR1 is DFQATT, CDR2 SNEGSKA, per germline (reference sequence). CDR3 in amino acids: CSARVTSGTDNEQFF. In nucleotides, the CDR3 is TGCAGTGCTAGAGTTACTAGCGGGACTGACAATGAGCAGTTCTTC.

Only a few counts were recorded for this clonotype. The chain combines TRBV5-5 with TRBJ2-3; TRBD2 might be the D (6 bases). Germline V gene sequence: CDR1 SGHKS, CDR2 YYEKEE (reference sequence). Trimming removed 3 bases at V and 1 base at J, with 15 bases between. CDR3 length: 16 amino acids. The CDR3 here is CASSWDLTSRTDTQYF. The DNA for the CDR3 is TGTGCCAGCAGCTGGGACTTGACCTCCCGCACAGATACGCAGTATTTT.

There are a few counts of this clonotype. The chain links TRBV20-1 to TRBJ2-5, with D possibly being TRBD1 (6 bases). Germline lookup yields CDR1 DFQATT and CDR2 SNEGSKA (reference sequence). This CDR3 has 13 amino acids. Between the trimmed V and J ends, which lost 8 bases and 0 bases, there was a span of 13 bases. CDR3 bases: TGCAGTAAGAGGACAGAACACCAAGAGACCCAGTACTTC. It is translated as CSKRTEHQETQYF.

This clonotype was seen only a few times. V usage is TRBV15 and J usage is TRBJ1-5; D is unresolved. Germline CDR1 reads LNHNV; CDR2 reads YYDKDF (reference sequence). The CDR3 sequence is 15 residues long. V lost 0 bases to trimming and J lost 1 base, with 7 bases between them. In DNA, the CDR3 is TGTGCCACCAGCAGAGAAGGACGGAGCAATCAGCCCCAGCATTTT. Translated, it gives CATSREGRSNQPQHF.

This clonotype was observed a handful of times. The chain couples TRBV5-6 to TRBJ2-3; 15 nucleotides match TRBD2. This CDR3 is 17 amino acids long. V shed 4 bases and J 1 base; nucleotides not matched to a gene: 4. CDR1 and CDR2 (germline): SGHDT, YYEEEE. The CDR3 loop reads CASSRGLAGGRTDTQYF. The CDR3 nucleotides read TGTGCCAGCAGCCGGGGACTAGCGGGAGGACGCACAGATACGCAGTATTTT.

The sample holds many counts of this clonotype. The V call is TRBV5-5, the J call TRBJ1-1, with TRBD1 matching 12 bases. Trimming removed 4 bases from V and 5 bases from J; junction bases left unmatched: 12. The length of the CDR3 is 17 residues. Per the germline V gene, CDR1 is SGHKS and CDR2 is YYEKEE (reference sequence). This chain's CDR3 is CASSVGTGGEGGTEAFF. The CDR3 region has the DNA TGTGCCAGCAGCGTGGGGACAGGGGGCGAAGGGGGTACTGAAGCTTTCTTT.

The chain recombines TRBV7-8 with TRBJ1-1, with D tentatively TRBD1 (5 bases). Trimming left V 6 bases short and J 0 bases short, with 14 bases between. Germline V gene sequence: CDR1 SGHVS, CDR2 FQNEAQ. The CDR3 is 15 amino acids. This CDR3 is CASSARGYMNTEAFF. The CDR3 nucleotides are TGTGCCAGCAGTGCCCGGGGGTACATGAACACTGAAGCTTTCTTT.

The chain has TRBV2 and TRBJ2-1; D remains ambiguous. From germline, CDR1 is SNHLY and CDR2 FYNNEI. The CDR3 length is 14 residues. Trimming removed 5 bases from V and 3 bases from J, with 11 bases in between. The CDR3 here is CASSKIADYNEQFF. In nucleotides, the CDR3 is TGTGCCAGCAGTAAAATAGCAGACTACAATGAGCAGTTCTTC.

This clonotype was picked up one time. The chain combines TRBV11-2 with TRBJ2-2; 7 bases match TRBD1. The CDR3 runs 15 residues. Germline CDR1 and CDR2: SGHAT and FQNNGV. V lost 5 bases and J lost 5; bases outside the gene matches: 8. For the CDR3, the DNA is TGTGCCAGCAGCGACCGGGACAGTGAGACCGGGGAGCTGTTTTTT. This translates into CASSDRDSETGELFF.

This clonotype has ten or more counts. The chain joins TRBV10-3 to TRBJ2-3; tentative D call: TRBD1 (6 bases). The CDR3 totals 14 residues. Trimming left V 10 bases short and J 2 bases short, with 16 bases between. Per germline, CDR1 ENHRY and CDR2 SYGVKD. The CDR3 coding sequence is TGTGCCACCCGCTCAGGACAGAACACAGATACGCAGTATTTT. Its translation: CATRSGQNTDTQYF.

The chain couples TRBV19 to TRBJ2-7, with 9 bases identical to TRBD1. The junction had 9 bases not matched to a gene; V was cut back by 6 bases and J by 0 bases. The CDR3 totals 16 residues. Germline V gene data show CDR1 as LNHDA and CDR2 as SQIVND (reference sequence). The chain's CDR3 is CASSLSGTGRSYEQYF. In nucleotides, the CDR3 is TGTGCCAGTAGCCTCTCCGGGACAGGGCGCTCCTACGAGCAGTACTTC.

CDR3 amino acids: CASSLDMNEQFF. For the CDR3, the DNA is TGTGCCAGCAGCTTAGATATGAATGAGCAGTTCTTC. This chain joins TRBV11-2 and TRBJ2-1, with D hard to call. The CDR3 loop spans 12 amino acids. V lost 0 bases and J lost 7, with 4 bases in between. CDR1 and CDR2 (germline): SGHAT, FQNNGV. The full variable domain, in which reference TRBV11-2 and TRBJ2-1 provide the parts outside the CDR3, is EAGVAQSPRYKIIEKRQSVAFWCNPISGHATLYWYQQILGQGPKLLIQFQNNGVVDDSQLPKDRFSAERLKGVDSTLKIQPAKLEDSAVYLCASSLDMNEQFFGPGTRLTVL.

The chain joins TRBV5-1 to TRBJ1-4; D gene ambiguous. V was cut by 0 bases and J by 3 bases, with 15 bases left in between. The germline CDR1 and CDR2 sequences are SGHRS and YFSETQ. CDR3 length: 17 residues. As DNA, the CDR3 is TGCGCCAGCAGCTTGGATGGAACCAGGTACTCTAATGAAAAACTGTTTTTT. It is translated as CASSLDGTRYSNEKLFF.

The chain joins TRBV10-2 to TRBJ2-7; 11 bases map to TRBD1. This CDR3 is built from 15 residues. CDR1 and CDR2 (germline): WSHSY, SAAADI. V lost 8 bases, J lost 1 base, and 7 bases stayed unmatched. CDR3 loop: CASGQGAPLSYEQYV. The CDR3 DNA reads TGCGCCAGCGGACAGGGGGCACCGCTTTCCTACGAGCAGTACGTC.

The gene calls are TRBV11-2 and TRBJ2-1; D may be TRBD2 (5 bases). Per the germline V gene, CDR1 is SGHAT and CDR2 is FQNNGV. CDR3 size: 14 residues. V was clipped by 0 bases and J by 5 bases, with 8 bases between them. This CDR3 reads CASSLDLGDNEQFF. The CDR3 nucleotides read TGTGCCAGCAGCTTAGATCTCGGGGACAATGAGCAGTTCTTC. The variable domain in full, completed from reference TRBV11-2 and TRBJ2-1, reads EAGVAQSPRYKIIEKRQSVAFWCNPISGHATLYWYQQILGQGPKLLIQFQNNGVVDDSQLPKDRFSAERLKGVDSTLKIQPAKLEDSAVYLCASSLDLGDNEQFFGPGTRLTVL.